Below, one T cell receptor (beta chain) is given with its context. Antigen: not known. V shed 6 bases and J shed 0 bases, with 12 bases lying between them. The CDR3 runs 14 residues. CDR1 and CDR2 (germline): SGHDT, YYEEEE. TCRdb keeps only in-frame clones here, not all; method: immunoSEQ multiplex PCR. The repertoire has 2 million to 2.5 million clones, 93% of them found once; the top ten carry 0.39%. This sample was included in a study of shared clonotypes between healthy human individuals. Looking at the study overall: There were three CD4 naive, three CD4 memory, two CD8 naive and one CD8 memory plates per donor. General study points: Relative to clonotypes present in all four donors, those not shared had lower generation probabilities. In the sorted subsets, rarefaction showed sequencing was incomplete despite large depth. Naive CD4 clonotypes were shared across a few donors at about 5%.

This receptor was obtained from a man aged 18 to 35 in good health. Some clones in this sample may be carry-over from other donors' samples. The sequenced sample consisted of naive CD4+ T cells from PBMCs. Sample subset: CD45RA+ positively selected. The chain combines TRBV5-6 with TRBJ1-2, with no clear D. The CDR3, as DNA: TGTGCCAGCACCCCGGACGGATCTAACTATGGCTACACCTTC. Its protein is CASTPDGSNYGYTF.